What follows are 17 T cell receptor beta chains derived from one specimen sequenced in a study of blood T cells in healthy people across ages. Primers used in a second PCR of roughly 6 to 11 cycles were a sample-barcoded 5' primer and a J-beta primer mix. Using its own MiXCR run on the 5' RACE reads, TCRdb lists one record per CDR3 protein. Here the sample spans hundreds of thousands of distinct CDR3 sequences, roughly 50% being singletons. The sample was blood. Source of these receptors: a man aged 25 to 40 in good health.

The sample holds a few counts of this clonotype. The rearrangement links TRBV29-1 to TRBJ2-7; perhaps TRBD2 as D (5 bases). This CDR3 contains 13 residues. Trimming removed 4 bases from V and 5 bases from J, with 15 bases in between. CDR1 is SQVTM and CDR2 is ANQGSEA in the germline V gene. The CDR3, as DNA: TGCAGCGTTGGACGGATTCCGGAGGACGAGCAGTACTTC. It encodes CSVGRIPEDEQYF.

This rearrangement joins TRBV27 to TRBJ2-1; 7 nucleotides agree with TRBD2. This CDR3 is built from 16 residues. The germline V gene encodes CDR1 MNHEY and CDR2 SMNVEV (reference sequence). After removal of 7 bases from V and 0 bases from J, the junction contained 9 bases not matched to a gene. The CDR3 spells CASIPTSRSSYNEQFF. DNA for the CDR3: TGTGCCAGCATACCGACTAGCAGGAGCTCCTACAATGAGCAGTTCTTC.

The chain carries TRBV5-1 and TRBJ2-7; D is unresolved. V gave up 2 bases and J gave up 4 bases, with 13 bases separating them. The germline CDR1 and CDR2 sequences are SGHRS and YFSETQ. The CDR3 covers 14 residues. The CDR3 sequence is CASSFEVGSYEQYF. The CDR3 nucleotides are TGCGCCAGCAGCTTTGAGGTGGGTTCATACGAGCAGTACTTC.

The chain joins TRBV4-1 to TRBJ2-1; TRBD1 matches 10 bases. Germline CDR1 is MGHRA and CDR2 is YSYEKL. This CDR3 has 15 amino acids. After removal of 0 bases from V and 11 bases from J, the junction contained 7 bases not matched to a gene. The CDR3: CASSQDFGQGGKQFF. Written as DNA, the CDR3 is TGCGCCAGCAGCCAAGATTTTGGACAGGGGGGTAAGCAGTTCTTC.

This clonotype appeared once. This chain connects TRBV20-1 to TRBJ2-1, with TRBD2 matching over 8 bases. This CDR3 contains 19 residues. V shed 0 bases, J shed 2 bases, and the junction held 15 bases outside the gene matches. Germline V gene data show CDR1 as DFQATT and CDR2 as SNEGSKA (reference sequence). CDR3 bases: TGCAGTGCTAGAGATAGCTCGCCTAGCGGGCTTCAAGCCTACAATGAGCAGTTCTTC. Translated: CSARDSSPSGLQAYNEQFF.

V usage is TRBV7-9 and J usage is TRBJ1-2; D might be TRBD1 (6 bases). There are 17 residues in the CDR3. Germline loops: CDR1 SEHNR, CDR2 FQNEAQ (reference sequence). Trimming shortened V by 5 bases and J by 0 bases, and 19 bases separated the two germline ends. CDR3 region: CASSLLSGHPTNYGYTF. For the CDR3, the DNA is TGTGCCAGCAGCCTCCTATCGGGACACCCGACTAACTATGGCTACACCTTC.

The rearrangement joins TRBV7-2 to TRBJ1-4; D remains unclear. Between the trimmed V and J ends, which lost 2 bases and 1 base, there was a span of 5 bases. The CDR3 totals 14 residues. Germline V gene data show CDR1 as SGHTA and CDR2 as FQGNSA. This chain's CDR3 is CASSLTRTNEKLFF. As DNA, the CDR3 is TGTGCCAGCAGCTTAACCAGAACTAATGAAAAACTGTTTTTT.

The V gene is TRBV12-3 or TRBV12-4, the J gene TRBJ2-7; TRBD2 aligns across 10 bases. The length of the CDR3 is 15 residues. The trim removed 2 bases at V and 3 bases at J, leaving 4 bases unmatched. CDR3 bases: TGTGCCAGCAGTTTAAGGACTAGCGGATTCTACGAGCAGTACTTC. Amino acids: CASSLRTSGFYEQYF.

V and J are TRBV7-2 and TRBJ2-3; D is perhaps TRBD2 (7 bases). The CDR3 has 15 residues. The germline V gene has CDR1 SGHTA and CDR2 FQGNSA. The V end was cut by 4 bases, the J end by 8 bases, with 19 bases between. The CDR3 DNA reads TGTGCCAGCAGCTCGGGGGGCCCAATGGGAGCTACGCAGTATTTT. It codes for CASSSGGPMGATQYF.

This clonotype was picked up a small number of times. V gene TRBV2 combines with J gene TRBJ2-3; D tentatively fits TRBD1 or TRBD2 (6 bases each). The CDR3 has 17 amino acids. Germline CDR1 SNHLY, CDR2 FYNNEI. V was cut by 1 base and J by 0 bases, with 14 bases left in between. CDR3 in DNA: TGTGCCAGCAGTGAAGGTTCCGGGGGCGGGAGCACAGATACGCAGTATTTT. It yields the protein CASSEGSGGGSTDTQYF.

This chain links TRBV6-2 or TRBV6-3 with TRBJ1-4, with a possible D match to TRBD1 (5 bases). Germline V lookup: CDR1 MNHEY, CDR2 SVGEGT. The CDR3 has 14 residues. V lost 5 bases to trimming and J lost 3 bases, with 10 bases between them. The CDR3 DNA reads as TGTGCCAGCAGTCTTGACAGCGCTAATGAAAAACTGTTTTTT. It yields the protein CASSLDSANEKLFF.

V is TRBV28 and J is TRBJ2-7; D is unresolved. Trimming took off 4 bases at V and 3 bases at J, with 7 bases between the two ends. The CDR3 is 12 residues long. Germline V gene lookup returns CDR1 MDHEN and CDR2 SYDVKM. CDR3 amino acids: CASSSLFYEQYF. The CDR3 DNA reads TGTGCCAGCAGTTCCCTCTTCTACGAGCAGTACTTC. The whole variable domain, remainder taken from reference TRBV28 and TRBJ2-7, is DVKVTQSSRYLVKRTGEKVFLECVQDMDHENMFWYRQDPGLGLRLIYFSYDVKMKEKGDIPEGYSVSREKKERFSLILESASTNQTSMYLCASSSLFYEQYFGPGTRLTVT.

This clonotype appeared a few times. The chain couples TRBV27 to TRBJ2-1, with unresolved D. This CDR3 is built from 12 residues. V lost 1 base, J lost 9 bases, and 7 bases lay in between. The germline V gene encodes CDR1 MNHEY and CDR2 SMNVEV (reference sequence). CDR3 region: CASSLLVGEQFF. The DNA for the CDR3 is TGTGCCAGCAGTTTATTAGTGGGTGAGCAGTTCTTC.

This clonotype was picked up many times. The chain carries TRBV7-2 and TRBJ1-2; 7 positions match TRBD1. CDR1 SGHTA and CDR2 FQGNSA come from the germline V gene. With 2 bases clipped from V and 4 bases from J, the junction kept 10 bases outside the gene matches. The CDR3 is 16 amino acids. The CDR3 DNA reads TGTGCCAGCAGCTTAATGGGACAGTCCTTAGGCTATGGCTACACCTTC. Translated: CASSLMGQSLGYGYTF.

Turning to this clonotype: This may come from a read error, since a much larger clone is one base off. The chain uses TRBV12-3 or TRBV12-4 and TRBJ1-2; 7 bases map to TRBD1. The CDR3 spans 13 residues. V gave up 5 bases and J gave up 13 bases; unmatched junction bases: 13. The CDR3 DNA follows: TGTGCCAGCAGTGGACCGGGACAGAATAGCTGCACCTTC. Residues: CASSGPGQNSCTF.

This clonotype has a handful of counts. The chain carries TRBV5-1 and TRBJ2-4, with 11 nucleotides matching TRBD2. The DNA end is more similar to TRBJ2-7, so the J call may be wrong. Per the germline V gene, CDR1 is SGHRS and CDR2 is YFSETQ. CDR3 size: 16 residues. The CDR3 bases are TGCGCCAGCAGCGCTGGGACTAGCGGTCCCTATTACGAGCAGTACTTC. Translating gives CASSAGTSGPYYEQYF.

The rearrangement joins TRBV2 to TRBJ1-1; D remains ambiguous. The V end was cut by 5 bases, the J end by 7 bases, with 11 bases between. Germline-derived CDR1 and CDR2 are SNHLY and FYNNEI. The CDR3 contains 12 residues. This chain's CDR3 is CASSWGRGEAFF. CDR3 nucleotides: TGTGCCAGCAGTTGGGGTCGTGGTGAAGCTTTCTTT.